This paragraph covers one T cell receptor beta chain sequence. This sample is drawn from a study of blood T cell repertoires in COVID-19. The assay was immunoSEQ multiplex PCR, and TCRdb's table has in-frame clones only and misses some. Among tens of thousands of clones listed, 80% were seen once. The sample was peripheral blood. The source is a woman aged 70-85 years with acute or convalescent COVID-19.

The CDR3: CASSLAGGSSYEQYF. The CDR3 region has the DNA TGTGCCAGCAGTTTAGCGGGGGGCTCTTCCTACGAGCAGTACTTC. The chain combines TRBV5-5 with TRBJ2-7; 10 positions agree with TRBD2. CDR3 length: 15 residues. CDR1 and CDR2 (germline): SGHKS, YYEKEE (reference sequence). Trimming at V came to 5 bases and at J to 1 base, leaving 6 bases not matched to a gene.